The entry below describes one TCR beta chain. By sample share, this clonotype is hyperexpanded (1% or more). Base qualities are not recorded, but no much larger clone differs from it by a single base. Blood cells were gated as tetramer-binding CD4+ effector-memory gut-homing T cells: CD3+, CD45RA-, CD62L-, integrin beta7+, with lineage markers excluded. Patients with treated celiac disease who followed a gluten-free diet went through a 14-day oral dietary gluten challenge so that recall of gluten-specific T cells could be studied. Sorting was done on an Aria II cell sorter as single cells, plus in bulk whenever tetramer-positive cells were relatively numerous. Peripheral blood mononuclear cells were isolated by Ficoll density gradient centrifugation and cryopreserved before staining. Before tetramer-binding CD4+ T cells were sorted, thawed cells were stained with a pool of PE-conjugated HLA-DQ:gluten tetramers presenting immunodominant gluten epitopes. After staining with HLA-DQ:gluten tetramers, blood samples were enriched using a tetramer-based method.

Its CDR3 holds 14 amino acids, cysteine through phenylalanine. Just CDR3 DNA is preserved here, 42 bases in frame from base 1. V loses 3 bases of germline sequence and J loses 0 bases, and the interval between the two ends is 8 bases. The germline V gene (reference sequence) provides CDR1 LNHDA and CDR2 SQIVND. Library method: single-cell sequencing. The instrument was an Illumina MiSeq. Three nested PCRs with multiplexed primers covering all TRA and TRB V genes were used to amplify paired single-cell TCR-alpha and TCR-beta sequences. The paper's processing steps were these. Selected pRESTO steps were used for read preprocessing, and IMGT/HighV-QUEST was used to assign V, D, J genes and CDR3 junctions. Single cells were retained only when identified as valid singletons with at most three chains, each chain being supported by 100 or more reads. A clonotype was defined by identical paired TCR-alpha/beta nucleotide sequences, and sharing across patients of only about 0.2% pointed to negligible cross-contamination. In samples containing more than 20 cells, repertoire diversity was estimated using a Shannon index corrected for undersampling. TCRdb reran the public reads through fastp at Q25 and MiXCR, keeping productive beta chains. Entries are consolidated by CDR3 protein sequence, retaining the most common genes and DNA. Here the V and J calls rest on TCRdb's processing, not on the authors' analysis. Per the sample table, the count is about 26 distinct CDR3 sequences.

These data originate in a study of T cells during gluten challenge in celiac disease (TCRdb year 2017). Background for the entire study: Paired single-cell TCR sequencing was performed for about 7 challenge participants showing a significant rise in HLA-DQ:gluten tetramer-binding T cells. Blood was collected at baseline, day 6 and day 14 of the challenge, whereas duodenal biopsies were collected at baseline and day 14. Single-cell libraries were sequenced paired-end 250 bp and bulk libraries paired-end 300 bp on the Illumina MiSeq. Broader findings and caveats from the paper: Gluten-specific T cells in the circulation reached a peak on day 6, and the day-6 repertoire appeared to be made up largely of expanded preexisting memory clonotypes. Increased clonal expansion on day 6 was shown by a lower sample-corrected Shannon diversity of circulating gluten-specific T cells. Across the 7 patients, about 12-45% of single-cell TCR-alpha/beta clonotypes seen at the latest time point had also been present at baseline, compared with roughly 51-55% in the bulk data.

The sequence derives from a female donor with celiac disease. The chain is assembled from TRBV19 and TRBJ2-5; no confident D gene assignment can be made. The specimen was gluten-specific CD4+ T cells sorted from blood using tetramers, collected at baseline or on day 6, 14 or 28 of gluten challenge (not recorded which). The CDR3: CASSIMMYQETQYF. The sequenced DNA is TGTGCCAGTAGTATTATGATGTACCAAGAGACCCAGTACTTC.